These 25 T cell receptor beta chains were all obtained from the same sample, sequenced in a study of T cell responses to AZD1222 COVID-19 vaccine (dated by TCRdb to about 2021). The intended sense of this specimen's time point label: baseline before first vaccination. Libraries were constructed by the immunoSEQ multiplex PCR assay. TCRdb provides this immuneACCESS table in a form limited to in-frame rearrangements. Some clones are lacking; in checked studies, under half of them reflect an unresolved V gene, and why the rest are absent is not known. Recorded for this sample are roughly 100,000 clones; 88% of them occurred a single time. The ten largest clones add up to roughly 22% of the sample. The source material was peripheral blood, sampled on day 0 of AZD1222 vaccination. The receptors stem from an adult in good health.

The V gene is TRBV9, the J gene TRBJ2-5; D may be TRBD1 or TRBD2 (5 bases each). The germline CDR1 and CDR2 sequences are SGDLS and YYNGEE. The CDR3 is 14 residues long. Between the trimmed V and J ends, which lost 3 bases and 1 base, there was a span of 10 bases. DNA for the CDR3: TGTGCCAGCAGCGACGGGACGGCCCAAGAGACCCAGTACTTC. Protein product: CASSDGTAQETQYF.

This clone came up a few times. The chain is built from TRBV18 and TRBJ1-1; possible D gene TRBD1, 5 bases. The V gene's germline CDR1 is KGHSH and CDR2 LQKENI. The V gene lost 8 bases and the J gene lost 4 bases, with 14 bases spanning the gap. This CDR3 spans 13 amino acids. The CDR3 coding sequence is TGTGCCAGCGCAAACAGGTGGGGCACTGAAGCTTTCTTT. Protein sequence: CASANRWGTEAFF.

The chain carries TRBV4-3 and TRBJ1-2; the D gene is possibly TRBD1 (6 bases). The CDR3 spans 15 residues. The ends were cut back, 0 bases at V and 8 bases at J, with 16 bases in the middle. From germline, CDR1 is LGHNA and CDR2 YSLEER. The CDR3 loop reads CASSQDQAGGGGYTF. CDR3 DNA: TGCGCCAGCAGCCAAGATCAGGCGGGGGGCGGAGGCTACACCTTC.

This chain links TRBV2 with TRBJ2-1; D perhaps matches TRBD2 (5 bases). Trimming took off 8 bases at V and 4 bases at J, with 6 bases between the two ends. The CDR3 covers 11 residues. The germline V gene has CDR1 SNHLY and CDR2 FYNNEI. In nucleotides, the CDR3 is TGTGCCAGCGGAGGTTACAATGAGCAGTTCTTC. It specifies CASGGYNEQFF.

The rearrangement joins TRBV4-2 to TRBJ1-4, with D unclear. V lost 0 bases, J lost 8 bases, and 10 bases lay in between. This CDR3 region has 14 residues. Germline V gene data show CDR1 as LGHNA and CDR2 as YNFKEQ. This CDR3 is CASSQDRTGEKLFF. The CDR3 DNA sequence: TGTGCCAGCAGCCAAGACAGGACCGGAGAAAAACTGTTTTTT.

The genes are TRBV6-5 and TRBJ1-1, with TRBD1 identical over 10 bases. There are 14 residues in the CDR3. V trimming: 6 bases; J trimming: 6 bases; junction bases outside the gene matches: 7. Germline assignment: CDR1 MNHEY and CDR2 SVGAGI. As DNA, the CDR3 is TGTGCCAGCAGGGACAGGGGGAGCTTGTCTGAAGCTTTCTTT. Protein product: CASRDRGSLSEAFF.

This clone has only one observation. The V gene is TRBV18, the J gene TRBJ2-2; no clear D gene. CDR1 and CDR2 (germline): KGHSH, LQKENI. The CDR3 is 11 residues long. V lost 3 bases to trimming and J lost 9 bases, with 5 bases between them. The CDR3 DNA reads as TGTGCCAGCTCACCTCTCCGGGAGCTGTTTTTT. It specifies CASSPLRELFF.

This rearrangement joins TRBV9 to TRBJ1-5; D is ambiguous. CDR1 SGDLS and CDR2 YYNGEE come from the germline V gene. Trimming shortened V by 2 bases and J by 7 bases, and 10 bases separated the two germline ends. There are 13 residues in the CDR3. CDR3 sequence (DNA): TGTGCCAGCAGCGTGGACCTTAAGCAGCCCCAGCATTTT. Residues: CASSVDLKQPQHF.

This chain joins TRBV19 and TRBJ2-1; D is unclear. The CDR3 length is 13 residues. Germline CDR1 is LNHDA and CDR2 is SQIVND (reference sequence). The V end was cut by 4 bases, the J end by 12 bases, with 16 bases between. The CDR3 region is CASSNPLLKGQFF. Written as DNA, the CDR3 is TGTGCCAGTAGTAACCCACTTTTAAAAGGGCAGTTCTTC. The full variable domain, its missing parts supplied by reference TRBV19 and TRBJ2-1, is DGGITQSPKYLFRKEGQNVTLSCEQNLNHDAMYWYRQDPGQGLRLIYYSQIVNDFQKGDIAEGYSVSREKKESFPLTVTSAQKNPTAFYLCASSNPLLKGQFFGPGTRLTVL.

The J gene is TRBJ2-1, the V gene TRBV11-2; 11 bases are a match to TRBD2. Losses at the gene ends were 6 bases for V and 8 bases for J; bases not matched to a gene: 9. This CDR3 is built from 15 residues. Per germline, CDR1 SGHAT and CDR2 FQNNGV. The CDR3 DNA reads as TGTGCCAGCAGGTCGCTAGCGGGGGGCCCCTATGAGCAGTTCTTC. It yields the protein CASRSLAGGPYEQFF.

The chain is built from TRBV28 and TRBJ1-3; D perhaps matches TRBD1 (5 bases). Trimming removed 3 bases at V and 7 bases at J, with 16 bases between. Per germline, CDR1 MDHEN and CDR2 SYDVKM. The CDR3 is made up of 15 amino acids. CDR3 in DNA: TGTGCCAGCAGTTTGTGGGACCCGGTAGGGAACACCATATATTTT. Its translation: CASSLWDPVGNTIYF.

This CDR3 is CASSTFQSSRGKLFF. CDR3 bases: TGTGCCAGTAGTACCTTCCAGAGTTCCCGGGGAAAACTGTTTTTT. The rearrangement uses TRBV19 and TRBJ1-4; no definite D call. CDR1 LNHDA and CDR2 SQIVND come from the germline V gene (reference sequence). This CDR3 comprises 15 residues. Trimming left V 4 bases short and J 10 bases short, with 19 bases between.

V usage is TRBV6-5 and J usage is TRBJ1-1; possible D gene TRBD1, 5 bases. The CDR3 totals 14 residues. Deletions cut 5 bases from V and 2 bases from J, with 12 bases between. Germline V gene lookup returns CDR1 MNHEY and CDR2 SVGAGI. CDR3 in DNA: TGTGCCAGCAGTAAGGGACTGATAAACACTGAAGCTTTCTTT. Its protein is CASSKGLINTEAFF.

The chain joins TRBV5-1 to TRBJ1-4; 9 nucleotides agree with TRBD1. CDR3 length: 15 amino acids. Germline V gene data show CDR1 as SGHRS and CDR2 as YFSETQ. Losses at the gene ends were 1 base for V and 8 bases for J; bases not matched to a gene: 6. CDR3 DNA sequence: TGCGCCAGCAGCTTGACAGGGGGCAGCGGGGAAAAACTGTTTTTT. It codes for CASSLTGGSGEKLFF.

The CDR3 sequence is CASSYSSNNEQFF. In nucleotides, the CDR3 is TGTGCCAGCAGTTACTCCTCTAATAATGAGCAGTTCTTC. The J gene is TRBJ2-1, the V gene TRBV6-5; D not resolved. CDR3 length: 13 amino acids. Germline V gene data show CDR1 as MNHEY and CDR2 as SVGAGI. The V gene lost 0 bases and the J gene lost 7 bases, with 7 bases spanning the gap.

The chain is built from TRBV21-1 and TRBJ1-5. TRBV21-1 is labeled a pseudogene. The CDR3 has 17 residues. DNA for the CDR3: TGTGCCAGCAGCAAGGGGGGGGAACTACGCCGCAATCAGCCCCAGCATTTT. It specifies CASSKGGELRRNQPQHF.

This chain joins TRBV14 and TRBJ1-2, with a weak D call TRBD1 (6 bases). V lost 4 bases, J lost 4 bases, and 13 bases lay in between. Germline CDR1 SGHDN, CDR2 FVKESK. This CDR3 is 14 amino acids long. The CDR3 DNA follows: TGTGCCAGCAGCCCCCAGGGGATCGGCTATGGCTACACCTTC. This encodes CASSPQGIGYGYTF.

The chain links TRBV7-2 to TRBJ2-1; 7 nucleotides agree with TRBD2. Germline V gene data show CDR1 as SGHTA and CDR2 as FQGNSA. The CDR3 length is 13 residues. J lost 3 bases, V lost 7 bases, and 3 bases had no gene match. The CDR3 here is CASKSGNYNEQFF. The CDR3, as DNA: TGTGCCAGCAAAAGCGGGAACTACAATGAGCAGTTCTTC.

The chain recombines TRBV10-3 with TRBJ1-3; D is perhaps TRBD1 (5 bases). Trimming cost V 3 bases and J 0 bases, with 15 bases left between them. Per the germline V gene, CDR1 is ENHRY and CDR2 is SYGVKD. The CDR3 length is 17 residues. The CDR3 DNA sequence: TGTGCCATCAGTGACCCGCAGGGTCTGAGCTCTGGAAACACCATATATTTT. Protein sequence: CAISDPQGLSSGNTIYF.

This chain uses TRBV19 with TRBJ1-5; TRBD1 matches 8 bases. Germline CDR1 reads LNHDA; CDR2 reads SQIVND (reference sequence). V lost 10 bases and J lost 15; bases outside the gene matches: 2. The CDR3 runs 8 residues. The CDR3 region is CATGTGHF. The CDR3 DNA sequence: TGTGCCACCGGGACAGGGCATTTT.

This rearrangement joins TRBV30 to TRBJ2-6, with unresolved D. This CDR3 spans 12 amino acids. Germline V CDR1 and CDR2: GTSNPN, SVGIG (reference sequence). Trimming cost V 4 bases and J 2 bases, with 3 bases left between them. CDR3 DNA sequence: TGTGCCTGGAACCCTGGGGCCAACGTCCTGACTTTC. Protein sequence: CAWNPGANVLTF.

The V gene is TRBV7-9, the J gene TRBJ2-7; 8 nucleotides align to TRBD1. The CDR3 sequence is 14 residues long. The V and J ends lost 5 bases and 0 bases, in that order; junction bases with no gene match: 3. Per the germline V gene, CDR1 is SEHNR and CDR2 is FQNEAQ (reference sequence). The CDR3 region has the DNA TGTGCCAGCAGCGGACAGGGAGGCTCCTACGAGCAGTACTTC. It is translated as CASSGQGGSYEQYF.

The chain links TRBV7-9 to TRBJ2-5, with D perhaps TRBD2 (6 bases). The germline V gene has CDR1 SEHNR and CDR2 FQNEAQ (reference sequence). V lost 7 bases and J 2 bases, leaving 17 bases between the germline ends. The CDR3 has 15 residues. CDR3 sequence reads: CASNLGGAGQETQYF. CDR3 DNA sequence: TGTGCCAGCAACCTAGGCGGGGCAGGGCAAGAGACCCAGTACTTC.

The J gene is TRBJ1-2, the V gene TRBV15, with TRBD1 matching 8 bases. This CDR3 has 17 amino acids. V lost 4 bases and J lost 2; bases outside the gene matches: 12. Germline values: CDR1 LNHNV, CDR2 YYDKDF (reference sequence). CDR3 in amino acids: CATSTRRQGAGNYGYTF. For the CDR3, the DNA is TGTGCCACCAGCACCAGACGTCAGGGGGCGGGGAACTATGGCTACACCTTC.

This clone was counted between two and nine times. V gene TRBV4-3 combines with J gene TRBJ2-3; 9 bases fit TRBD2. This CDR3 has 17 residues. Trimming cost V 1 base and J 4 bases; bases outside gene matches: 9. From germline, CDR1 is LGHNA and CDR2 YSLEER. CDR3 sequence: CASSQATSGSSPDTQYF. The CDR3 nucleotides are TGCGCCAGCAGCCAAGCCACTAGCGGGTCTTCCCCAGATACGCAGTATTTT.